This TCR beta chain was obtained from a study of shared clonotypes between healthy human individuals. Study results and limitations: Investigators collected only blood, and repertoires in tissues likely differ.

About this clone: No antigen is known for it.

The V end was cut by 10 bases, the J end by 8 bases, with 12 bases between. The CDR3 has 11 amino acids. CDR1 ENHRY and CDR2 SYGVKD come from the germline V gene. The healthy adult donors were HIV-negative and reported no recent acute infections or vaccinations. Unsorted PBMC DNA went through sequencing on ten immunoSEQ deep assay plates. Authors' analysis steps: As immunoSEQ supplied junction-only sequences (without quality scores), filtering differed. Libraries were prepared by immunoSEQ multiplex PCR; TCRdb keeps only in-frame clonotypes and omits some of them. Clone size and V and J calls were adopted from that table, with D and trimming inferred from the DNA. The sample lists 450,000 to 500,000 clones; more than 75% were seen once.

Specimen: PBMCs. The gene calls are TRBV10-3 and TRBJ2-1, with a weak D call TRBD2 (5 bases). The receptor was derived from a middle-aged woman in good health. Some clones in this sample may be carry-over from other donors' samples. The DNA for the CDR3 is TGTGCCACCCAGGCCGGGGATGAGCAGTTCTTC. Its translation is CATQAGDEQFF.